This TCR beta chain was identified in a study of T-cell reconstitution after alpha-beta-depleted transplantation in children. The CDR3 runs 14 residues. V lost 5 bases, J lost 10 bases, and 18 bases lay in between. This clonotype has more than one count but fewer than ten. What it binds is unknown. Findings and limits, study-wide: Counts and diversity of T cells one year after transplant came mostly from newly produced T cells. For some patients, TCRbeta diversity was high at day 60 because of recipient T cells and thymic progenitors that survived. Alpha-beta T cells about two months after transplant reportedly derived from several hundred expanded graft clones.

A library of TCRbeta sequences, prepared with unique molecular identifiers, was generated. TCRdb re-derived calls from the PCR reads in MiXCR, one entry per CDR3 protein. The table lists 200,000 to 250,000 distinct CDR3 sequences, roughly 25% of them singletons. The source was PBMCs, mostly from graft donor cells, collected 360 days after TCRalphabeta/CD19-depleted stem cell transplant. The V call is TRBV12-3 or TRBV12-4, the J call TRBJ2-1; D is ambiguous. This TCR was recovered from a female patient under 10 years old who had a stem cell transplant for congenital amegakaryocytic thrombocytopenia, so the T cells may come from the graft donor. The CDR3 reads CASSPEPLRTEQFF. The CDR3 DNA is TGTGCCAGCAGTCCCGAGCCCCTCCGAACGGAGCAGTTCTTC.